This section outlines one TCR beta chain sequence together with its context. Its antigen is as yet unknown. All patients were mismatch repair deficient, assessed by either PCR or immunohistochemistry. The sample comes from a study of PD-1 blockade in mismatch repair-deficient tumors. Study details: All were previously treated, progressing patients with about 12 mismatch repair-deficient cancer types.

The protocol was immunoSEQ multiplex PCR, while the TCRdb copy is restricted to in-frame clones and leaves out a portion. The sample comprises more than 30,000 clones, 70% to 90% of which are singletons, and roughly 4% rests with the top ten. The CDR3 consists of 14 residues. V lost 1 base to trimming and J lost 3 bases; unmatched junction nucleotides: 3. CDR1 is MDHEN, CDR2 SYDVKM, per germline. General study findings and limits: Tumor-resident clones, often undetectable pretreatment in blood, expanded then contracted after pembrolizumab.

The source of this sequence is an adult with mismatch repair-deficient cancer. This rearrangement joins TRBV28 to TRBJ2-7; 7 bases are shared with TRBD1. The sequencing used peripheral blood, collected 75 to 85 weeks after starting pembrolizumab. CDR3 sequence (DNA): TGTGCCAGCAGTTTATTAGGGACAGACTACGAGCAGTACTTC. This gives the protein CASSLLGTDYEQYF.